The TCR beta chain described here comes from a study of T cell responses to AZD1222 COVID-19 vaccine. Worth noting for this clone: Antigen specificity is unknown.

Generated by immunoSEQ multiplex PCR, the TCRdb table keeps only in-frame clones and is missing some. Of about 200,000 clones listed, approximately 94% are singletons. This CDR3 is built from 14 residues. With 4 bases removed from V and 5 bases from J, the gap between germline ends came to 15 bases. Germline V gene sequence: CDR1 SGHKS, CDR2 YYEKEE (reference sequence). Study outcomes and limitations: Spike-specific TCRs gained breadth and depth after people received two AZD1222 doses. Baseline seropositives among AZD1222 recipients totaled only 6 or 7.

The sequenced sample was peripheral blood, obtained 28 days after the second dose of the MenACWY control vaccine. The clonotype was recovered from an adult who received the MenACWY meningococcal vaccine as a control. The chain joins TRBV5-5 to TRBJ1-1; possibly TRBD1 for D (5 bases). The CDR3 protein is CASSTVPGGTEAFF. The CDR3 DNA sequence: TGTGCCAGCAGCACAGTCCCCGGGGGGACTGAAGCTTTCTTT. The complete variable domain, with remaining parts taken from reference TRBV5-5 and TRBJ1-1, reads DAGVTQSPTHLIKTRGQQVTLRCSPISGHKSVSWYQQVLGQGPQFIFQYYEKEERGRGNFPDRFSARQFPNYSSELNVNALLLGDSALYLCASSTVPGGTEAFFGQGTRLTVV.